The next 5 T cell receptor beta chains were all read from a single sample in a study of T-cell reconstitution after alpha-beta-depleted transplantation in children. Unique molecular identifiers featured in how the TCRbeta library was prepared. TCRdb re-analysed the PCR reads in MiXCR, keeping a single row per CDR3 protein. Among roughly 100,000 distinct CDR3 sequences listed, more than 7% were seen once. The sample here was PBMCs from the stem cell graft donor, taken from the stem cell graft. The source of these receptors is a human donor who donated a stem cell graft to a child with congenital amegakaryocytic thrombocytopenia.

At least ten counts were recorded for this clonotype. As DNA, the CDR3 is TGTGCCAGCAGTTCTACAGGGGGCACTGAAGCTTTCTTT. Encoded protein: CASSSTGGTEAFF. The chain is built from TRBV12-3 or TRBV12-4 and TRBJ1-1; the match to TRBD1 covers 8 bases. J gave up 4 bases and V 4 bases, and 2 bases lay outside the gene matches. The CDR3 length is 13 residues.

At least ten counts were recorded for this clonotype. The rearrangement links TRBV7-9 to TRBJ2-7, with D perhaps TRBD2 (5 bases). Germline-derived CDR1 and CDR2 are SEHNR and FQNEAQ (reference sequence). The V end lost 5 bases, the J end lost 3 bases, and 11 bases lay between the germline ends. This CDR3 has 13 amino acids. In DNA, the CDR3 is TGTGCCAGCAGCCCCGGTCGGGGCTACGAGCAGTACTTC. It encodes CASSPGRGYEQYF. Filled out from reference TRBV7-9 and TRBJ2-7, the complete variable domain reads DTGVSQNPRHKITKRGQNVTFRCDPISEHNRLYWYRQTLGQGPEFLTYFQNEAQLEKSRLLSDRFSAERPKGSFSTLEIQRTEQGDSAMYLCASSPGRGYEQYFGPGTRLTVT.

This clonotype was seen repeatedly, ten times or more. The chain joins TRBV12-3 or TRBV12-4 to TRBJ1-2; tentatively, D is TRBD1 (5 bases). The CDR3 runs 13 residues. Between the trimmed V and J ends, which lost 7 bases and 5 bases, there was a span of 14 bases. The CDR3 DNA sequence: TGTGCCAGCACCAAGGACACGTTTTATGGCTACACCTTC. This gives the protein CASTKDTFYGYTF.

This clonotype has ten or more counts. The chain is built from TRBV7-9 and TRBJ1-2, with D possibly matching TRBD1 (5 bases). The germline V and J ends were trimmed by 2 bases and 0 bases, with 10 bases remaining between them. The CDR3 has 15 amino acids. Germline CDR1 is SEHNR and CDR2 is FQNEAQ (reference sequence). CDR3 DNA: TGTGCCAGCAGCTTACAGGGAGAAGCTAACTATGGCTACACCTTC. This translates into CASSLQGEANYGYTF.

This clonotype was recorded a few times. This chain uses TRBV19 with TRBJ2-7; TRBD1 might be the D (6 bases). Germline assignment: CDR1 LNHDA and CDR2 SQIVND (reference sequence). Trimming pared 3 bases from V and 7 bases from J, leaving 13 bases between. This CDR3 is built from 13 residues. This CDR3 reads CASSMGASGEQYF. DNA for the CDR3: TGTGCCAGTAGTATGGGGGCCTCCGGGGAGCAGTACTTC.